These T cell receptor beta chains were read from a single sample in a study of yellow fever vaccine responses in identical twins. TCRdb ran MiXCR on the RT-PCR reads and lists one entry per CDR3 protein. The sample gives 850 to 1,200 distinct CDR3 sequences, 84% of which show up once; roughly 24% is in the top ten. Here the sequenced sample was T cells from blood (PBMCs), unsorted or a sorted subset (not recorded which), taken before or after yellow fever vaccination (not recorded which). Receptors originate from a female donor who received the yellow fever vaccine. CDR3s include the opening cysteine and the closing phenylalanine or tryptophan. D genes are given only for firm matches. A clone size is listed for some rows: how often the clone was seen (once, few, many), or a class if it is expanded.

TRBJ2-1,TRBV11-1,NA,NA,CASSLGGVYNEQFF,TGTGCCAGCAGCTTGGGCGGAGTCTACAATGAGCAGTTCTTC
TRBJ1-6,TRBV10-1,NA,NA,CATTGEYGPLHF,TGCGCCACTACGGGGGAGTACGGACCCCTCCACTTT
TRBJ2-1,TRBV11-1,NA,TRBD2,CASSALAGGSYNEQFF,TGTGCCAGCAGCGCACTAGCGGGAGGCTCCTACAATGAGCAGTTCTTC
TRBJ2-1,TRBV6-4,NA,NA,CASSAGEHYNEQFF,TGTGCCAGCAGTGCGGGAGAGCACTACAATGAGCAGTTCTTC
TRBJ1-5,TRBV2,NA,NA,CASSHLNQPQHF,TGTGCCAGCAGTCATTTAAATCAGCCCCAGCATTTT
TRBJ2-5,TRBV6-5,NA,NA,CASSYGQEYQETQYF,TGTGCCAGCAGTTATGGTCAGGAGTACCAAGAGACCCAGTACTTC
TRBJ2-3,TRBV14,NA,NA,CASSPRGYTQYF,TGTGCCAGCAGCCCCCGTGGGTATACGCAGTATTTT
TRBJ2-1,TRBV7-6,NA,NA,CASSHLGGNEQFF,TGTGCCAGCAGCCATCTAGGGGGGAATGAGCAGTTCTTC
TRBJ2-1,TRBV2,NA,TRBD2,CALMRGGEFDEQFF,TGTGCCCTGATGCGGGGGGGCGAGTTTGACGAGCAGTTCTTC
TRBJ2-7,TRBV6-1,NA,NA,CASRRIYEQYF,TGTGCCAGCAGGAGGATCTACGAGCAGTACTTC
TRBJ2-1,TRBV4-2,NA,TRBD2,CASSLPGLAGDDEQFF,TGTGCCAGCAGCCTGCCAGGACTAGCGGGAGACGATGAGCAGTTCTTC
TRBJ2-3,TRBV4-3,few,TRBD2,CASSQDLEELAGAGWYF,TGCGCCAGCAGCCAAGATCTTGAGGAACTAGCGGGGGCCGGTTGGTATTTT
TRBJ2-1,TRBV7-9,NA,TRBD1,CASNQDRDYNEQFF,TGTGCCAGCAATCAGGACAGGGACTACAATGAGCAGTTCTTC
TRBJ2-7,TRBV4-3,NA,TRBD1,CASSQNRGSYEQYF,TGCGCCAGCAGCCAGAACAGGGGGTCCTACGAGCAGTACTTC
TRBJ1-5,TRBV5-1,NA,NA,CASRRTTDSNQPQHF,TGCGCCAGCAGACGAACGACGGATAGCAATCAGCCCCAGCATTTT
TRBJ2-3,TRBV6-2/TRBV6-3,few,NA,CASSYSRGQSTDTQYF,TGTGCCAGCAGTTACTCTCGGGGTCAAAGCACAGATACGCAGTATTTT
TRBJ2-3,TRBV6-2/TRBV6-3,NA,NA,CASSHYGETDAQYF,TGTGCCAGCAGCCACTATGGGGAAACAGATGCGCAGTATTTT
TRBJ2-2,TRBV4-3,NA,NA,CASSQESGTGELFF,TGCGCCAGCAGCCAAGAAAGCGGCACCGGGGAGCTGTTTTTT
TRBJ1-1,TRBV7-9,NA,NA,CASSLRPGQNTEAFF,TGTGCCAGCAGCTTAAGGCCGGGACAGAACACTGAAGCTTTCTTT
TRBJ2-5,TRBV10-1,NA,NA,CASKLIETQYF,TGCGCCAGCAAGCTAATCGAGACCCAGTACTTC
TRBJ1-2,TRBV10-1,NA,TRBD1,CASSGQGANGYTF,TGCGCCAGCAGCGGACAGGGGGCAAATGGCTACACCTTC
TRBJ2-7,TRBV20-1,NA,TRBD1,CSANPGQVKSSYEQYF,TGCAGTGCCAATCCCGGACAGGTCAAAAGCTCCTACGAGCAGTACTTC
TRBJ2-3,TRBV12-3/TRBV12-4,NA,NA,CASSTSRGDTQYF,TGTGCCAGCAGTACTTCTAGGGGGGATACGCAGTATTTT
TRBJ1-5,TRBV4-1,NA,NA,CASSPSSEWPQHF,TGCGCCAGCAGCCCCTCCAGTGAGTGGCCCCAGCATTTT
TRBJ2-2,TRBV5-1,once,NA,CASSTGSDTGELFF,TGCGCCAGCAGCACGGGTTCGGACACCGGGGAGCTGTTTTTT
TRBJ1-1,TRBV15,NA,TRBD1,CATSSHGTGGQRDTEAFF,TGTGCCACCAGCAGCCACGGGACAGGCGGACAGCGGGACACTGAAGCTTTCTTT
TRBJ1-2,TRBV14,once,NA,CASSQQGNYGYTF,TGTGCCAGCAGCCAACAGGGGAACTATGGCTACACCTTC
TRBJ2-2,TRBV4-1,NA,TRBD1,CASSHTTGAAGELFF,TGCGCCAGCAGCCACACGACAGGGGCGGCCGGGGAGCTGTTTTTT
TRBJ2-2,TRBV10-1,once,NA,CASSELASNTGELFF,TGCGCCAGCAGTGAACTGGCGTCAAACACCGGGGAGCTGTTTTTT
TRBJ2-5,TRBV7-6,NA,NA,CASSLKYGGQETQYF,TGTGCCAGCAGCTTAAAGTATGGGGGTCAAGAGACCCAGTACTTC
TRBJ2-1,TRBV9,NA,TRBD2,CASSVRGGYNEQFF,TGTGCCAGCAGCGTGCGGGGGGGTTACAATGAGCAGTTCTTC
TRBJ2-5,TRBV11-1,NA,TRBD1,CASSLALGTGGQETQYF,TGTGCCAGCAGCTTAGCGCTAGGGACAGGGGGCCAAGAGACCCAGTACTTC
TRBJ2-5,TRBV11-3,NA,NA,CASSLAGVQETQYF,TGTGCCAGCAGCTTAGCCGGGGTCCAAGAGACCCAGTACTTC
TRBJ1-1,TRBV10-1,NA,NA,CASSETGTTEAFF,TGCGCCAGCAGTGAGACTGGGACTACTGAAGCTTTCTTT
TRBJ2-1,TRBV5-4,NA,NA,CASSLESSSYNEQFF,TGTGCCAGCAGCTTGGAAAGCAGCTCCTACAATGAGCAGTTCTTC
TRBJ1-6,TRBV4-3,once,NA,CASSQALDRSNSPLHF,TGCGCCAGCAGCCAAGCACTTGACAGAAGTAATTCACCCCTCCACTTT
TRBJ1-1,TRBV15,large,NA,CAIGAGNTEAFF,TGTGCCATCGGAGCCGGGAACACTGAAGCTTTCTTT
TRBJ2-3,TRBV15,NA,TRBD2,CATSRDTLAGGPTDTQYF,TGTGCCACCAGCAGAGATACGCTAGCGGGGGGGCCGACAGATACGCAGTATTTT
TRBJ1-2,TRBV15,NA,NA,CATSRGRADGYTF,TGTGCCACCAGCAGGGGAAGGGCAGATGGCTACACCTTC
TRBJ2-1,TRBV12-3/TRBV12-4,NA,NA,CASSLRGSSYNEQFF,TGTGCCAGCAGTTTAAGGGGAAGCTCCTACAATGAGCAGTTCTTC
TRBJ2-1,TRBV4-3,NA,NA,CASSQDWIVGYNEQFF,TGCGCCAGCAGCCAAGATTGGATCGTGGGGTACAATGAGCAGTTCTTC
TRBJ2-1,TRBV4-3,NA,NA,CASSQDRGTRYNEQFF,TGCGCCAGCAGCCAAGATCGGGGGACCCGTTACAATGAGCAGTTCTTC
TRBJ2-5,TRBV11-1,NA,NA,CASRRLIGETQYF,TGTGCCAGCCGCCGATTAATCGGGGAGACCCAGTACTTC
TRBJ1-5,TRBV7-6,NA,NA,CASSSGRYQPQHF,TGTGCCAGCAGCTCTGGCCGGTATCAGCCCCAGCATTTT
TRBJ2-2,TRBV4-2,NA,NA,CASSQVIAGELFF,TGTGCCAGCAGCCAAGTTATCGCCGGGGAGCTGTTTTTT
TRBJ2-1,TRBV11-1,NA,TRBD2,CASSPQAGGYNEQFF,TGTGCCAGCAGCCCCCAAGCCGGGGGGTACAATGAGCAGTTCTTC
TRBJ2-1,TRBV6-4,NA,NA,CASSDKAGHNEQFF,TGTGCCAGCAGTGACAAGGCGGGCCACAATGAGCAGTTCTTC
TRBJ2-3,TRBV7-9,NA,NA,CASSDPRDAQGTDTQYF,TGTGCCAGCAGCGACCCTAGGGACGCTCAGGGCACAGATACGCAGTATTTT
TRBJ1-4,TRBV15,NA,NA,CATSRDRGNEKLFF,TGTGCCACCAGCAGAGATCGGGGTAATGAAAAACTGTTTTTT
TRBJ2-1,TRBV20-1,few,NA,CSAREPTGSRYNEQFF,TGCAGTGCTAGAGAACCCACCGGGAGTCGGTACAATGAGCAGTTCTTC
TRBJ1-1,TRBV5-1,NA,NA,CASSPTPGPGEEAFF,TGCGCCAGCAGCCCGACCCCGGGCCCCGGGGAGGAAGCTTTCTTT
TRBJ1-2,TRBV11-2,NA,TRBD1,CASSSPGQDYGYTF,TGTGCCAGCAGCTCTCCGGGACAGGACTATGGCTACACCTTC
TRBJ1-1,TRBV6-5,NA,TRBD1,CASSSQTGLGTEAFF,TGTGCTAGCAGTTCCCAGACAGGGCTAGGCACTGAAGCTTTCTTT
TRBJ1-1,TRBV7-9,NA,NA,CASSSRAREGTEAFF,TGTGCCAGCTCATCCAGGGCGCGTGAGGGCACTGAAGCTTTCTTT
TRBJ2-1,TRBV7-9,once,NA,CASSRSGLNNEQFF,TGTGCCAGCAGCAGGTCGGGACTGAACAATGAGCAGTTCTTC
TRBJ2-1,TRBV15,few,NA,CATSRDVWLEDEQFF,TGTGCCACCAGCAGAGATGTGTGGCTGGAGGATGAGCAGTTCTTC
TRBJ2-7,TRBV7-2,NA,TRBD2,CASRPSGAYEQYF,TGTGCCAGCAGACCTAGCGGGGCCTACGAGCAGTACTTC
TRBJ2-1,TRBV5-1,NA,TRBD2,CASSLMASGLYNEQFF,TGCGCCAGCAGCTTGATGGCTAGCGGCCTCTACAATGAGCAGTTCTTC